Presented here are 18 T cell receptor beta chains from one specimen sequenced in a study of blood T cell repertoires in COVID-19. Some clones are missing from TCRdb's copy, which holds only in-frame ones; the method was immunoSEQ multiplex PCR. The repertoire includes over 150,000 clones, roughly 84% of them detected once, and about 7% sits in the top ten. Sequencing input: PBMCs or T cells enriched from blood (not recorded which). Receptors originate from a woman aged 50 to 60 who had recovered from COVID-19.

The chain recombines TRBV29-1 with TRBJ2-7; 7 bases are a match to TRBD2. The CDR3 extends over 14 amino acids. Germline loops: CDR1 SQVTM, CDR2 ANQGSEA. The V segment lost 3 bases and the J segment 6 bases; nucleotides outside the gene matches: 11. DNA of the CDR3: TGCAGCGTTGAGGGTGGCGGGAGTGTGGGCGAGCAGTACTTC. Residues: CSVEGGGSVGEQYF.

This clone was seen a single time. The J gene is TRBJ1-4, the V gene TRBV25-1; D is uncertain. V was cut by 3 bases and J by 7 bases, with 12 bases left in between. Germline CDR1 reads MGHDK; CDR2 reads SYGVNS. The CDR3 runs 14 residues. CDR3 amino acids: CASSEGSPGEKLFF. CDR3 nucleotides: TGTGCCAGCAGTGAGGGGAGCCCAGGTGAAAAACTGTTTTTT.

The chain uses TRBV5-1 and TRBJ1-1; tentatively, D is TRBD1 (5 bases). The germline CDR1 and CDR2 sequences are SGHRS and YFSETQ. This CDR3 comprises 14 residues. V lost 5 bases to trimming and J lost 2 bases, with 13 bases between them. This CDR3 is CASSMKGLNTEAFF. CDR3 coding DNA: TGCGCCAGCAGTATGAAGGGGTTAAACACTGAAGCTTTCTTT.

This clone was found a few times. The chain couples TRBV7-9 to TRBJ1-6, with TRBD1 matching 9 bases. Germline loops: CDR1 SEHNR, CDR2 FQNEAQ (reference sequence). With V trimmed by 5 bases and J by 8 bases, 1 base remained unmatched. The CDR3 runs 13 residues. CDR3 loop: CASSRTGDSPLHF. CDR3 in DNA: TGTGCCAGCAGCCGGACAGGGGATTCACCCCTCCACTTT.

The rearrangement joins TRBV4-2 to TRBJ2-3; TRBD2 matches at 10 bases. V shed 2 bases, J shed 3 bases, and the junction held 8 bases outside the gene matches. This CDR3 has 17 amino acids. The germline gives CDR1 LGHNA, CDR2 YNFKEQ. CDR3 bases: TGTGCCAGCAGCCAATCATTAGCGGGAGGAGGTACAGATACGCAGTATTTT. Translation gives CASSQSLAGGGTDTQYF.

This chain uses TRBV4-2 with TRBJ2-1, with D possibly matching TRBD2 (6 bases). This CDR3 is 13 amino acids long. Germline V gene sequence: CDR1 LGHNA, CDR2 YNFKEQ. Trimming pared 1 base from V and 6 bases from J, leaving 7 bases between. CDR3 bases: TGTGCCAGCAGCCAAGTGCGGGGCAATGAGCAGTTCTTC. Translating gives CASSQVRGNEQFF.

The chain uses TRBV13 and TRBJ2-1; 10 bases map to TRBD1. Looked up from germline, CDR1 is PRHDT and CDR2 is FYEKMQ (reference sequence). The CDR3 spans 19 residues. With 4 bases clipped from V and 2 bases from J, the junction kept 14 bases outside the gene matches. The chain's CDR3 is CASSSEGTGEGEAYNEQFF. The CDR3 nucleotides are TGTGCCAGCAGCTCCGAAGGGACAGGGGAGGGAGAGGCCTACAATGAGCAGTTCTTC.

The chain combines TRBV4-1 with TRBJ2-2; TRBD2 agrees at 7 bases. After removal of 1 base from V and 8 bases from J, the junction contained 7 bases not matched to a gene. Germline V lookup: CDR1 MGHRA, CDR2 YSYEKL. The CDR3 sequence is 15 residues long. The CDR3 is CASSQGAAGWGELFF. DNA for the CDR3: TGCGCCAGCAGCCAAGGTGCAGCGGGGTGGGGGGAGCTGTTTTTT.

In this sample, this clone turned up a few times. The CDR3 DNA sequence: TGTGCCAGCAGCTTAGGGGCGGGAGGAAGCTCCTACGAGCAGTACTTC. Its protein product is CASSLGAGGSSYEQYF. The V and J genes are TRBV5-4 and TRBJ2-7, with TRBD2 identical over 8 bases. V dropped 2 bases and J dropped 0; count of bases not matched to a gene: 7. The V gene's germline CDR1 is SGHNT and CDR2 YYREEE (reference sequence). This CDR3 contains 16 residues.

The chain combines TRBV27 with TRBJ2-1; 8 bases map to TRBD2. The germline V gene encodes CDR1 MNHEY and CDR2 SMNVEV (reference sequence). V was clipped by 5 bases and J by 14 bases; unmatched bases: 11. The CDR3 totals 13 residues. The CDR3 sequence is CASSLGAGAEEFF. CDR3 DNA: TGTGCCAGCAGTCTCGGAGCGGGGGCGGAAGAGTTCTTC.

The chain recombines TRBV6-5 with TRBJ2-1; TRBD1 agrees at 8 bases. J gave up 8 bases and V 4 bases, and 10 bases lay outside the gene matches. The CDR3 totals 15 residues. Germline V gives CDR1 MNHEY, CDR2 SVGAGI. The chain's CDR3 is CASSSGTGGIDEQFF. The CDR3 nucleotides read TGTGCCAGCAGTTCGGGGACAGGTGGTATCGATGAGCAGTTCTTC.

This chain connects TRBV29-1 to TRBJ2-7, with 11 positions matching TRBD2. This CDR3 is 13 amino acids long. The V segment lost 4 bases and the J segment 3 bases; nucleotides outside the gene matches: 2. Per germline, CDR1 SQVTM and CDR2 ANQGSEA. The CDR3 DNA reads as TGCAGCGTTGGGCTAGCGGGAGGCTACGAGCAGTACTTC. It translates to CSVGLAGGYEQYF.

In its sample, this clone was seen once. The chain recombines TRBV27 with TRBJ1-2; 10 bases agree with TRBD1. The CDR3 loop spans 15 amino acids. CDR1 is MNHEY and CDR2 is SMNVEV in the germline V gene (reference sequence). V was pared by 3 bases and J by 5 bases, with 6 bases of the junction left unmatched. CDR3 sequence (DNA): TGTGCCAGCAGTTTGGCGACAGGGGGCATATATGGCTACACCTTC. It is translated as CASSLATGGIYGYTF.

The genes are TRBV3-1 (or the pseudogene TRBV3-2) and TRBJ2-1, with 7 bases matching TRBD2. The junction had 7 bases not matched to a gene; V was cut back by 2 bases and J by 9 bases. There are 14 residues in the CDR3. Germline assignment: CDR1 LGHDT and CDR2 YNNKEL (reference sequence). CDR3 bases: TGTGCCAGCAGCCAACTACTCTCGGGGGGTGAGCAGTTCTTC. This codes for CASSQLLSGGEQFF.

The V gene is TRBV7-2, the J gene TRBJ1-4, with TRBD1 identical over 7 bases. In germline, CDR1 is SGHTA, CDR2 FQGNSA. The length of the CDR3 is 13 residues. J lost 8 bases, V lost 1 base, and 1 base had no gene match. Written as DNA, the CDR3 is TGTGCCAGCAGCTTAGGACAGGGAGAAAAACTGTTTTTT. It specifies CASSLGQGEKLFF.

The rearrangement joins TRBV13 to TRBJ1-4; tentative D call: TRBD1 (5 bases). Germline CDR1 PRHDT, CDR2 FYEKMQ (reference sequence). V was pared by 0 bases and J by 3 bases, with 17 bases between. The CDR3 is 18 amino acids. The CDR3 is CASSLGGQERLSNEKLFF. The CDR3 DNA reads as TGTGCCAGCAGCTTAGGCGGACAAGAGCGACTTTCTAATGAAAAACTGTTTTTT. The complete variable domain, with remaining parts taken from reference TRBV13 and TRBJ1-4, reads AAGVIQSPRHLIKEKRETATLKCYPIPRHDTVYWYQQGPGQDPQFLISFYEKMQSDKGSIPDRFSAQQFSDYHSELNMSSLELGDSALYFCASSLGGQERLSNEKLFFGSGTQLSVL.

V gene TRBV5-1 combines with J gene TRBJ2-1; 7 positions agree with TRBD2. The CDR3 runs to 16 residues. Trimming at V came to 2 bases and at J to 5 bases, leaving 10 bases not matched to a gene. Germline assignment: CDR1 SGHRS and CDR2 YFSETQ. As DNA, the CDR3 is TGCGCCAGCAGCTTTTCAGGGACGGGAGGTGACAATGAGCAGTTCTTC. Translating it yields CASSFSGTGGDNEQFF.

The chain's CDR3 is CASTLDRVNTEAFF. CDR3 nucleotide sequence: TGTGCCAGCACCCTTGACAGGGTGAACACTGAAGCTTTCTTT. The chain employs TRBV6-5 and TRBJ1-1, with TRBD1 identical over 7 bases. After removal of 7 bases from V and 0 bases from J, the junction contained 5 bases not matched to a gene. This CDR3 region has 14 residues. In germline, CDR1 is MNHEY, CDR2 SVGAGI.